This T cell receptor beta chain was captured in a study of blood T cells in healthy people across ages. Overall study findings and caveats: Per million T cells, the diversity of TCR beta decreased roughly linearly as age advanced. Versus aged donors, long-lived donors had higher diversity and more naive CD4+ cells.

Sample-barcoded 5' priming and a J-beta primer mix drove a second PCR of roughly 6 to 12 cycles. TCRdb processed the 5' RACE reads anew with MiXCR; each CDR3 protein has one entry. The sample records about 1.4 million distinct CDR3 sequences, roughly 60% being singletons. V was clipped by 1 base and J by 2 bases, with 17 bases between them. This CDR3 is 17 amino acids long. CDR1 is MGHRA and CDR2 is YSYEKL in the germline V gene. A word on this clonotype: The antigen remains unidentified.

The receptor was isolated from a man younger than 30 in good health. The chain has TRBV4-1 and TRBJ1-2; D might be TRBD1 (6 bases). Material for sequencing was blood. CDR3 residues: CASSQAVQGSGNYGYTF. In DNA form, the CDR3 reads TGCGCCAGCAGCCAAGCGGTACAGGGATCGGGCAACTATGGCTACACCTTC.